The T cell receptor beta chain described here comes from a study of CD8 T cells in ankylosing spondylitis. Quantitative barcoded 5'-RACE was used to prepare TCR beta libraries. TCRdb recomputed calls from the 5' RACE reads with MiXCR, one row per CDR3 protein. This table holds approximately 100,000 distinct CDR3 sequences, about 8.3% found once. Many counts were recorded for this clonotype. The CDR3 is made up of 15 amino acids. Germline V gives CDR1 DFQATT, CDR2 SNEGSKA (reference sequence). J was trimmed by 5 bases and V by 5 bases; bases with no gene match: 6. Sequenced material: blood, either unsorted or a sorted T cell fraction (not recorded which). The V gene is TRBV20-1, the J gene TRBJ2-1; 13 nucleotides agree with TRBD2. This sequence was found in a male donor with ankylosing spondylitis or in good health (not recorded which). The CDR3 spells CSAFGLAGENNEQFF. CDR3 DNA: TGCAGTGCTTTCGGACTAGCGGGGGAAAACAATGAGCAGTTCTTC.